Below, 10 T cell receptor beta chains from the same sample are listed, as sequenced in a study of blood T cell repertoires in COVID-19. The data were produced by immunoSEQ multiplex PCR, yet TCRdb's version contains in-frame clones alone and is incomplete. The repertoire includes about 250,000 clones, around 83% of them detected once, and roughly 8.6% sits in the top ten. Sequenced material: peripheral blood. The receptors come from a man in his forties with active or convalescent COVID-19.

V gene TRBV3-1 (or the pseudogene TRBV3-2) combines with J gene TRBJ2-7; 12 bases are a match to TRBD2. Germline loops: CDR1 LGHDT, CDR2 YNNKEL (reference sequence). With V trimmed by 4 bases and J by 3 bases, 7 bases remained unmatched. CDR3 length equals 16 residues. The CDR3 spells CASSPRTSGAYYEQYF. CDR3 in DNA: TGTGCCAGCAGCCCCCGGACTAGCGGGGCCTACTACGAGCAGTACTTC.

CDR3 coding DNA: TGTGCTAGTGGTTTGGTGTCAGTCGATCAGCCCCAGCATTTT. Translation: CASGLVSVDQPQHF. The genes are TRBV12-5 and TRBJ1-5; D not certain. The ends were cut back, 0 bases at V and 5 bases at J, with 8 bases in the middle. The CDR3 sequence is 14 residues long. Per the germline V gene, CDR1 is LGHNT and CDR2 is FRNRAP.

In this sample, this clone turned up once. The chain is built from TRBV28 and TRBJ1-1; D call uncertain. V was cut by 1 base and J by 1 base, with 7 bases left in between. The V gene's germline CDR1 is MDHEN and CDR2 SYDVKM. The CDR3 spans 14 residues. The DNA of the CDR3 is TGTGCCAGCAGTTTATTATCCAGGAACACTGAAGCTTTCTTT. Amino acids: CASSLLSRNTEAFF.

The chain couples TRBV10-1 to TRBJ2-2, with a tentative D call TRBD1 (6 bases). The CDR3 runs 15 residues. Trimming took 2 bases from V and 1 from J, leaving 8 bases between them. CDR1 is WNHNN and CDR2 is SYGVQD in the germline V gene (reference sequence). The CDR3 loop reads CASSEARGNTGELFF. The CDR3 bases are TGCGCCAGCAGTGAGGCCAGGGGGAACACCGGGGAGCTGTTTTTT.

In its sample, this clone was seen a few times. The chain uses TRBV7-9 and TRBJ2-6; D gene uncertain. The CDR3 is made up of 15 amino acids. Per the germline V gene, CDR1 is SEHNR and CDR2 is FQNEAQ (reference sequence). Trimming left V 3 bases short and J 0 bases short, with 6 bases between. Written as DNA, the CDR3 is TGTGCCAGCAGCTTCCAGGACTCTGGGGCCAACGTCCTGACTTTC. Amino acid sequence: CASSFQDSGANVLTF. The variable domain in full, with the rest retrieved from reference TRBV7-9 and TRBJ2-6, is DTGVSQNPRHKITKRGQNVTFRCDPISEHNRLYWYRQTLGQGPEFLTYFQNEAQLEKSRLLSDRFSAERPKGSFSTLEIQRTEQGDSAMYLCASSFQDSGANVLTFGAGSRLTVL.

This clone was found once. Likely a read error: the CDR3 ends without its conserved phenylalanine or tryptophan. The DNA is left out, because the CDR3 cannot be placed on it with certainty; the CDR3 is given as TCRdb lists it. The chain joins TRBV5-1 to TRBJ2-7; TRBD2 is the table's D call, not checked against the DNA. 13 amino acids form the CDR3, both terminal residues included. The germline gives CDR1 SGHRS, CDR2 YFSETQ. This CDR3 reads CASRRNREDVWSL.

This clone came up once. The chain combines TRBV6-2 or TRBV6-3 with TRBJ2-7; TRBD1 matches 11 bases. The CDR3 runs 15 residues. Trimming at V came to 2 bases and at J to 2 bases, leaving 2 bases not matched to a gene. Germline lookup yields CDR1 MNHEY and CDR2 SVGEGT. The CDR3 sequence is CASSYGTGGTYEQYF. As DNA, the CDR3 is TGTGCCAGCAGTTACGGGACAGGGGGAACCTACGAGCAGTACTTC.

The chain combines TRBV25-1 with TRBJ1-1; weak D call: TRBD1 (6 bases). This CDR3 is 13 amino acids long. V lost 9 bases, J lost 5 bases, and 16 bases lay in between. Germline V lookup: CDR1 MGHDK, CDR2 SYGVNS. The CDR3 spells CASNRVGGTEAFF. CDR3 sequence (DNA): TGTGCCAGTAACAGGGTGGGGGGGACTGAAGCTTTCTTT. The full variable domain, completed using reference TRBV25-1 and TRBJ1-1, is EADIYQTPRYLVIGTGKKITLECSQTMGHDKMYWYQQDPGMELHLIHYSYGVNSTEKGDLSSESTVSRIRTEHFPLTLESARPSHTSQYLCASNRVGGTEAFFGQGTRLTVV.

The chain has TRBV7-2 and TRBJ2-7, with D perhaps matching TRBD2 (6 bases). This CDR3 contains 15 residues. The ends were cut back, 5 bases at V and 0 bases at J, with 14 bases in the middle. The germline V gene encodes CDR1 SGHTA and CDR2 FQGNSA. In DNA, the CDR3 is TGTGCCAGCAGCCTGGGGACTGCTAGCTCCTACGAGCAGTACTTC. Amino acids: CASSLGTASSYEQYF.

CDR3 sequence (DNA): TGTGCCAGCAGCCAATACCCGGGACTTCTCTCCTACGAGCAGTACTTC. Protein: CASSQYPGLLSYEQYF. The chain carries TRBV21-1 and TRBJ2-7; no check of the table's D call, TRBD2, against the DNA was made. TRBV21-1 is classified as a pseudogene. The CDR3 sequence is 16 residues long.